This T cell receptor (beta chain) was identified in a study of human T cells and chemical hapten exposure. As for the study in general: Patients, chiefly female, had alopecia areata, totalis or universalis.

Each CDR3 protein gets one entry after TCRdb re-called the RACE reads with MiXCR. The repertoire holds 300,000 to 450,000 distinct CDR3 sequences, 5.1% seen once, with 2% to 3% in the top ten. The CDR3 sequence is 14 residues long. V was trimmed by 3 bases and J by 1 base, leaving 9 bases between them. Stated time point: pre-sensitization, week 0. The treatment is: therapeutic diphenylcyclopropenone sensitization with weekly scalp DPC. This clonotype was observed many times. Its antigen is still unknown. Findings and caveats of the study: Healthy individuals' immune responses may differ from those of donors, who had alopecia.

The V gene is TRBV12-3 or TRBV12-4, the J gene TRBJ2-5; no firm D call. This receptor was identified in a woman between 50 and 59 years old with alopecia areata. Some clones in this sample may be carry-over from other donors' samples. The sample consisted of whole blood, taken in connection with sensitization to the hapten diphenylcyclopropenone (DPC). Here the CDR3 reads CASSFGSSQETQYF. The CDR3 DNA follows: TGTGCCAGCAGTTTTGGCAGTAGCCAAGAGACCCAGTACTTC.